One sample yielded the 27 T cell receptor beta chains listed below, sequenced in a study of cytomegalovirus exposure and HLA in healthy donors. Use of 60 Vbeta and 13 Jbeta primers characterized the PCR. Repertoires were generated with immunoSEQ multiplex PCR, while TCRdb's copy carries only in-frame clones and drops some. The sample gives just over 200,000 clones, more than 75% of which show up once; 2.7% is in the top ten. Material: PBMCs. The receptors were sampled from a woman aged 40 to 50 in good health and CMV-seronegative.

V gene TRBV5-6 combines with J gene TRBJ2-1, with D possibly being TRBD2 (5 bases). The germline gives CDR1 SGHDT, CDR2 YYEEEE. The CDR3 loop spans 14 amino acids. The V end was cut by 4 bases, the J end by 4 bases, with 12 bases between. This CDR3 reads CASSRRGAYNEQFF. The CDR3, as DNA: TGTGCCAGCAGCCGCCGGGGAGCATACAATGAGCAGTTCTTC.

This chain connects TRBV6-6 to TRBJ1-6, with TRBD1 identical over 10 bases. Germline CDR1 reads MNHNY; CDR2 reads SVGAGI (reference sequence). The V segment lost 3 bases and the J segment 7 bases; nucleotides outside the gene matches: 6. There are 16 residues in the CDR3. The DNA for the CDR3 is TGTGCCAGCAGTTATCATCAGACAGGGGGCAATTCACCCCTCCACTTT. Translating it yields CASSYHQTGGNSPLHF.

This clone has just a few counts. The chain carries TRBV28 and TRBJ2-7; no definite D call. Trimming took off 5 bases at V and 2 bases at J, with 10 bases between the two ends. The CDR3 is 13 residues long. Germline lookup yields CDR1 MDHEN and CDR2 SYDVKM. Written as DNA, the CDR3 is TGTGCCAGCAGTGTACACATACCCTACGAGCAGTACTTC. This gives the protein CASSVHIPYEQYF.

This chain's CDR3 is CASSLDGTSYTGELFF. The CDR3 region has the DNA TGTGCCAGCAGCTTAGACGGGACTAGTTACACCGGGGAGCTGTTTTTT. The genes are TRBV7-2 and TRBJ2-2; 8 nucleotides align to TRBD2. This CDR3 has 16 amino acids. Germline CDR1 and CDR2: SGHTA and FQGNSA. J was trimmed by 3 bases and V by 1 base; bases with no gene match: 4. Filled out from reference TRBV7-2 and TRBJ2-2, the complete variable domain reads GAGVSQSPSNKVTEKGKDVELRCDPISGHTALYWYRQSLGQGLEFLIYFQGNSAPDKSGLPSDRFSAERTGGSVSTLTIQRTQQEDSAVYLCASSLDGTSYTGELFFGEGSRLTVL.

The gene calls are TRBV5-4 and TRBJ1-2, with TRBD1 matching 7 bases. CDR3 size: 14 residues. V lost 0 bases to trimming and J lost 7 bases; unmatched junction nucleotides: 6. The germline gives CDR1 SGHNT, CDR2 YYREEE (reference sequence). CDR3 sequence reads: CASSLDRGYGGYTF. The CDR3 DNA sequence: TGTGCCAGCAGCTTGGACAGGGGATACGGTGGCTACACCTTC. The whole variable domain, remainder taken from reference TRBV5-4 and TRBJ1-2, is ETGVTQSPTHLIKTRGQQVTLRCSSQSGHNTVSWYQQALGQGPQFIFQYYREEENGRGNFPPRFSGLQFPNYSSELNVNALELDDSALYLCASSLDRGYGGYTFGSGTRLTVV.

J is TRBJ2-2 and V is TRBV7-3; 8 nucleotides line up with TRBD2. CDR1 and CDR2 (germline): SGHTA, FQGTGA. Losses at the gene ends were 5 bases for V and 6 bases for J; bases not matched to a gene: 11. This CDR3 has 16 residues. CDR3 loop: CASSPGAGEVPGELFF. The CDR3, as DNA: TGTGCCAGCAGCCCTGGAGCGGGAGAAGTCCCCGGGGAGCTGTTTTTT.

This rearrangement joins TRBV7-8 to TRBJ1-4; perhaps TRBD1 as D (5 bases). The CDR3 extends over 16 amino acids. Germline V gene sequence: CDR1 SGHVS, CDR2 FQNEAQ. Trimming took off 5 bases at V and 7 bases at J, with 20 bases between the two ends. In DNA, the CDR3 is TGTGCCAGCAGCCCGCATCAACGGGACTGGGTTGAAAAACTGTTTTTT. It translates to CASSPHQRDWVEKLFF. Supplemented by reference TRBV7-8 and TRBJ1-4, the full variable domain reads GAGVSQSPRYKVAKRGQDVALRCDPISGHVSLFWYQQALGQGPEFLTYFQNEAQLDKSGLPSDRFFAERPEGSVSTLKIQRTQQEDSAVYLCASSPHQRDWVEKLFFGSGTQLSVL.

This clone was counted a few times. The rearrangement joins TRBV18 to TRBJ2-7, with 7 nucleotides matching TRBD2. The CDR3 loop spans 16 amino acids. V was pared by 3 bases and J by 5 bases, with 13 bases of the junction left unmatched. Germline V gene sequence: CDR1 KGHSH, CDR2 LQKENI. The CDR3 region is CASSPTRTGGINEQYF. The CDR3 DNA is TGTGCCAGCTCACCGACGCGGACGGGAGGCATCAACGAGCAGTACTTC.

The chain links TRBV27 to TRBJ2-2; 8 nucleotides align to TRBD2. Trimming cost V 3 bases and J 4 bases; bases outside gene matches: 10. Germline loops: CDR1 MNHEY, CDR2 SMNVEV (reference sequence). This CDR3 is 17 amino acids long. The CDR3 nucleotides are TGTGCCAGCAGTTTCCGGCAACTAGCGGATCTCACCGGGGAGCTGTTTTTT. This encodes CASSFRQLADLTGELFF.

For this clone: The junction and the germline gene differ at one end; a read error may be behind it. The rearrangement links TRBV7-9 to TRBJ2-3, with 8 nucleotides matching TRBD2. Germline-derived CDR1 and CDR2 are SEHNR and FQNEAQ (reference sequence). The CDR3 is 15 residues long. The DNA of the CDR3 is TGTGCCAGCGGCTTAAGGAGCGGGAGCGCAGATACGCAGTATTTT. It yields the protein CASGLRSGSADTQYF.

This chain uses TRBV4-1 with TRBJ1-2, with D possibly being TRBD1 (6 bases). Germline CDR1 is MGHRA and CDR2 is YSYEKL. Deletions cut 0 bases from V and 4 bases from J, with 21 bases between. The CDR3 runs 18 residues. CDR3 loop: CASSQDPFTGLGSYGYTF. The CDR3 nucleotides read TGCGCCAGCAGCCAAGACCCCTTCACAGGGCTTGGGTCCTATGGCTACACCTTC.

The genes are TRBV5-1 and TRBJ1-4, with D tentatively TRBD1 (5 bases). Trimming pared 2 bases from V and 8 bases from J, leaving 16 bases between. CDR3 length equals 15 residues. CDR1 is SGHRS, CDR2 YFSETQ, per germline. This chain's CDR3 is CASSFVRGGDEKLFF. CDR3 nucleotide sequence: TGCGCCAGCAGCTTTGTACGGGGGGGAGACGAAAAACTGTTTTTT. Full variable domain (outside the CDR3, taken from reference TRBV5-1 and TRBJ1-4): KAGVTQTPRYLIKTRGQQVTLSCSPISGHRSVSWYQQTPGQGLQFLFEYFSETQRNKGNFPGRFSGRQFSNSRSEMNVSTLELGDSALYLCASSFVRGGDEKLFFGSGTQLSVL.

The chain couples TRBV19 to TRBJ1-6; D uncertain. Germline V lookup: CDR1 LNHDA, CDR2 SQIVND (reference sequence). The CDR3 length is 16 residues. V was clipped by 3 bases and J by 0 bases, with 9 bases between them. CDR3 DNA sequence: TGTGCCAGTAGTATCCTAGGGAGCTCCTATAATTCACCCCTCCACTTT. Amino acid sequence: CASSILGSSYNSPLHF.

This clone has just a few counts. The rearrangement joins TRBV7-9 to TRBJ1-4, with D possibly TRBD1 on 5 matching bases. V was trimmed by 4 bases and J by 5 bases, leaving 14 bases between them. This CDR3 region has 15 residues. Per germline, CDR1 SEHNR and CDR2 FQNEAQ (reference sequence). CDR3 bases: TGTGCCAGCAGCTCCTTTTGGGGGGAAAATGAAAAACTGTTTTTT. Translated, it gives CASSSFWGENEKLFF.

The chain is built from TRBV10-1 and TRBJ2-7, with 10 bases identical to TRBD2. V was pared by 5 bases and J by 5 bases, with 6 bases of the junction left unmatched. Germline V gene lookup returns CDR1 WNHNN and CDR2 SYGVQD (reference sequence). The CDR3 has 14 residues. The CDR3 nucleotides read TGCGCCAGCAGTTATAGCGGGAGGAGCCACGAGCAGTACTTC. Its translation: CASSYSGRSHEQYF.

The chain employs TRBV6-5 and TRBJ1-2, with a tentative D call TRBD1 (5 bases). Trimming removed 6 bases from V and 3 bases from J, with 17 bases in between. Germline-derived CDR1 and CDR2 are MNHEY and SVGAGI. This CDR3 has 15 residues. In nucleotides, the CDR3 is TGTGCCAGCAGGAGAAAAGGGACTTCCTACTATGGCTACACCTTC. Its protein is CASRRKGTSYYGYTF.

The genes are TRBV5-1 and TRBJ1-2; 7 bases map to TRBD1. The V segment lost 3 bases and the J segment 0 bases; nucleotides outside the gene matches: 8. CDR3 length equals 16 residues. CDR1 and CDR2 (germline): SGHRS, YFSETQ. This CDR3 reads CASSSPGTATNYGYTF. Here the CDR3 DNA reads TGCGCCAGCAGCTCCCCCGGGACAGCTACTAACTATGGCTACACCTTC.

V gene TRBV7-9 combines with J gene TRBJ1-4; D gene uncertain. This CDR3 has 15 residues. The V and J ends lost 5 bases and 7 bases respectively, with 17 bases between them. Germline CDR1 reads SEHNR; CDR2 reads FQNEAQ (reference sequence). This chain's CDR3 is CASSNRALEGEKLFF. CDR3 sequence (DNA): TGTGCCAGCAGCAACCGGGCCCTGGAGGGTGAAAAACTGTTTTTT.

This clone was counted a single time. The chain is built from TRBV6-1 and TRBJ1-6, with a weak D call TRBD1 (6 bases). CDR1 is MNHNS, CDR2 SASEGT, per germline. The length of the CDR3 is 12 residues. Deletions cut 8 bases from V and 8 bases from J, with 10 bases between. Here the CDR3 reads CASQQGHSPLHF. CDR3 DNA: TGTGCCAGCCAGCAGGGGCATTCACCCCTCCACTTT.

V and J are TRBV7-9 and TRBJ2-7; D perhaps matches TRBD1 (6 bases). The CDR3 consists of 14 residues. CDR1 and CDR2 from the germline V gene are SEHNR and FQNEAQ (reference sequence). V dropped 5 bases and J dropped 6 bases, with 17 bases sitting between them. CDR3: CASSRWDNGVEQYF. The CDR3 DNA follows: TGTGCCAGCAGCCGGTGGGACAATGGGGTCGAGCAGTACTTC.

The chain recombines TRBV11-2 with TRBJ2-7; TRBD2 matches 11 bases. This CDR3 has 15 residues. V lost 4 bases and J lost 5; bases outside the gene matches: 7. From germline, CDR1 is SGHAT and CDR2 FQNNGV. The CDR3 loop reads CASSSLAGGLHEQYF. CDR3 bases: TGTGCCAGCAGCTCCCTAGCGGGAGGTCTGCACGAGCAGTACTTC.

This clone has just one count. The genes are TRBV5-1 and TRBJ1-2; D might be TRBD1 (6 bases). The CDR3 is made up of 14 amino acids. Germline CDR1 reads SGHRS; CDR2 reads YFSETQ. V gave up 2 bases and J gave up 0 bases, with 8 bases separating them. CDR3 in DNA: TGCGCCAGCAGCTTCGACAGGCCTAACTATGGCTACACCTTC. As protein: CASSFDRPNYGYTF.

The V gene is TRBV7-9, the J gene TRBJ2-5, with 9 bases fitting TRBD1. Germline V gene sequence: CDR1 SEHNR, CDR2 FQNEAQ (reference sequence). The CDR3 is made up of 14 amino acids. V lost 3 bases and J lost 7; bases outside the gene matches: 6. As DNA, the CDR3 is TGTGCCAGCAGCTTCCGACAGGGGGGTTTGACCCAGTACTTC. Encoded protein: CASSFRQGGLTQYF.

The chain uses TRBV5-8 and TRBJ2-7; 8 positions agree with TRBD2. Per the germline V gene, CDR1 is SGHTS and CDR2 is YDEGEE. The CDR3 is 16 residues long. Germline trimming cut 6 bases from V and 6 bases from J; bases unmatched to any gene: 17. This CDR3 is CASTILTGTSLGEQYF. The CDR3 DNA reads TGTGCCAGCACCATACTCACCGGGACTAGTTTGGGCGAGCAGTACTTC.

The V call is TRBV30, the J call TRBJ1-1; tentatively, D is TRBD1 (5 bases). The V gene's germline CDR1 is GTSNPN and CDR2 SVGIG (reference sequence). The CDR3 is made up of 13 amino acids. V gave up 3 bases and J gave up 2 bases, with 10 bases separating them. Here the CDR3 reads CAWRGQGNTEAFF. In nucleotides, the CDR3 is TGTGCCTGGAGAGGCCAGGGAAACACTGAAGCTTTCTTT. The whole variable domain, filled in from reference TRBV30 and TRBJ1-1, reads SQTIHQWPATLVQPVGSPLSLECTVEGTSNPNLYWYRQAAGRGLQLLFYSVGIGQISSEVPQNLSASRPQDRQFILSSKKLLLSDSGFYLCAWRGQGNTEAFFGQGTRLTVV.

The chain couples TRBV7-2 to TRBJ1-3, with D unclear. The V gene lost 1 base and the J gene lost 2 bases, with 9 bases spanning the gap. Germline V gene sequence: CDR1 SGHTA, CDR2 FQGNSA. There are 15 residues in the CDR3. The CDR3, as DNA: TGTGCCAGCAGCTTAGATGGAGATCCTGGAAACACCATATATTTT. The encoded protein is CASSLDGDPGNTIYF.

This chain uses TRBV14 with TRBJ1-1; D gene ambiguous. Germline CDR1 reads SGHDN; CDR2 reads FVKESK. The CDR3 is 14 residues long. Between the trimmed V and J ends, which lost 3 bases and 2 bases, there was a span of 10 bases. The DNA of the CDR3 is TGTGCCAGCAGCCATCCGGAGTCTAACACTGAAGCTTTCTTT. Its protein product is CASSHPESNTEAFF.